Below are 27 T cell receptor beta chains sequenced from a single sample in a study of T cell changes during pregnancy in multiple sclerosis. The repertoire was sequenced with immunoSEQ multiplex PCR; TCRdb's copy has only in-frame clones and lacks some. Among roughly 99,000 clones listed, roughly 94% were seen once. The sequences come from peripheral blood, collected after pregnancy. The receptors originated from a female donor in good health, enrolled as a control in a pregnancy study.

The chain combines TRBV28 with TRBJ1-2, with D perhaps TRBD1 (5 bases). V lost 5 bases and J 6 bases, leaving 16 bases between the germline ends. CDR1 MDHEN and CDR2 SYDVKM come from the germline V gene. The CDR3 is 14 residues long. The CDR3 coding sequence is TGTGCCAGCAGTGGGACTTCCGGGTCTAATGGCTACACCTTC. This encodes CASSGTSGSNGYTF.

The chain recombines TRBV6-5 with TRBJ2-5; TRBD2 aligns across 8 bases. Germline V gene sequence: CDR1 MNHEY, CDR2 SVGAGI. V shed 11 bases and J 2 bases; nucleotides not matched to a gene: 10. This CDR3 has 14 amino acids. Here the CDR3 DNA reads TGTGCCGCCGGCCGAGCGGGGGCTCAAGAGACCCAGTACTTC. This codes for CAAGRAGAQETQYF.

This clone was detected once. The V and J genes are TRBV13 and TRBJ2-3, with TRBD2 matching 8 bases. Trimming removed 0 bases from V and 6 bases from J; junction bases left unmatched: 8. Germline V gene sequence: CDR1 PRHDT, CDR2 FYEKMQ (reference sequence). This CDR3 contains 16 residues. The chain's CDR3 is CASSLGASGRLDTQYF. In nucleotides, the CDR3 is TGTGCCAGCAGCTTAGGTGCTAGCGGGCGTCTCGATACGCAGTATTTT.

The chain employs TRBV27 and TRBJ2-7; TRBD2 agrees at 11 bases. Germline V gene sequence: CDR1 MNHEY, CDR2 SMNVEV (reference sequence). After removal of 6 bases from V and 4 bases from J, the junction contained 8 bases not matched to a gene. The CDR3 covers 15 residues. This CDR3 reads CASSGVSSGRYEQYF. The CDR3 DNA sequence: TGTGCCAGCAGCGGAGTCTCTAGCGGGAGGTACGAGCAGTACTTC.

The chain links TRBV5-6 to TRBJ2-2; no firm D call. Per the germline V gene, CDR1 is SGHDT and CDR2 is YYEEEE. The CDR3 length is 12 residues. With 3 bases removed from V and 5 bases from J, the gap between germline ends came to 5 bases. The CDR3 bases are TGTGCCAGCAGCTCAATGACCGGGGAGCTGTTTTTT. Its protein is CASSSMTGELFF.

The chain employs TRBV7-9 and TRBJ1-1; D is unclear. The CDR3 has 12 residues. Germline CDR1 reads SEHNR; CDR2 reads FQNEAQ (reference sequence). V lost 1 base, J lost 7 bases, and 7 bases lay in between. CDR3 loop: CASSLVTGEAFF. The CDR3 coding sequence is TGTGCCAGCAGCTTAGTAACTGGTGAAGCTTTCTTT.

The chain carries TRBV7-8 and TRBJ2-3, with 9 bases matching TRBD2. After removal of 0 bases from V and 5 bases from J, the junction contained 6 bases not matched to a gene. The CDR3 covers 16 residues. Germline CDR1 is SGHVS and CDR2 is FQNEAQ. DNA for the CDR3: TGTGCCAGCAGCTTAGCGCAGCGGGAGGTGGGAGATACGCAGTATTTT. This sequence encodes CASSLAQREVGDTQYF.

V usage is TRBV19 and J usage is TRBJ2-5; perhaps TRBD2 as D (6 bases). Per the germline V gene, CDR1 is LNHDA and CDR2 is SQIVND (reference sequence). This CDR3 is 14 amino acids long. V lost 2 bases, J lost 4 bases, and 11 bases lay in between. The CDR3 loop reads CASSISRRGETQYF. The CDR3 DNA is TGTGCCAGTAGTATATCTAGGAGGGGAGAGACCCAGTACTTC.

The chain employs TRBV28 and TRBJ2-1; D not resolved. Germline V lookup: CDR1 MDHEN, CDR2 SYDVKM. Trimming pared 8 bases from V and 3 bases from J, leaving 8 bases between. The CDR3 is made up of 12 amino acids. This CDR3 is CASAVLYNEQFF. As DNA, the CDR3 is TGTGCCAGCGCGGTACTCTACAATGAGCAGTTCTTC.

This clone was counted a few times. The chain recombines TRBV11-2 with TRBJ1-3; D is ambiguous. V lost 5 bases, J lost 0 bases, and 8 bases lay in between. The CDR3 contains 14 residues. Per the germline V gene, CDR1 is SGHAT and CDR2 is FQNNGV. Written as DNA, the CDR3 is TGTGCCAGCAGCCCTGGGAGCTCTGGAAACACCATATATTTT. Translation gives CASSPGSSGNTIYF.

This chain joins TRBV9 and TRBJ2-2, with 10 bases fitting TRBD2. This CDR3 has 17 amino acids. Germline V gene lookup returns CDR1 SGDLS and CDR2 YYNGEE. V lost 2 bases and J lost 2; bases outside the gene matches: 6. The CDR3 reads CASSVGLARINTGELFF. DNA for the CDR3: TGTGCCAGCAGCGTGGGACTAGCGAGAATTAACACCGGGGAGCTGTTTTTT.

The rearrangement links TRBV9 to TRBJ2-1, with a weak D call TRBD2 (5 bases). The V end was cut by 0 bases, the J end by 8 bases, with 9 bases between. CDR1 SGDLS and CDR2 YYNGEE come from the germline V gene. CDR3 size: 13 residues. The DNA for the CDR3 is TGTGCCAGCAGCGTAGGCGCCGGGGATGAGCAGTTCTTC. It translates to CASSVGAGDEQFF.

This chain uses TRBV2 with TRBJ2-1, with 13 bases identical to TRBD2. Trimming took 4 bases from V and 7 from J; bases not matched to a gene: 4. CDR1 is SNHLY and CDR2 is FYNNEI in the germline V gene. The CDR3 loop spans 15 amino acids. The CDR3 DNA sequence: TGTGCCAGCAGTGGACTAGCGGGGGGAGAAAATGAGCAGTTCTTC. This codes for CASSGLAGGENEQFF.

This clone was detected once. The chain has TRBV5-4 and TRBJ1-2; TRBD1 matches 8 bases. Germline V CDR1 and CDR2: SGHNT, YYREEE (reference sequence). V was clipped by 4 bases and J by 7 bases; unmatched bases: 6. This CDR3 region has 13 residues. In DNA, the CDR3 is TGTGCCAGCAGCGCGGACAGGGAGGCTGGCTACACCTTC. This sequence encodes CASSADREAGYTF.

CDR3 coding DNA: TGTGCCATCAGCGGCCTTCAGGGGGATGGGGGCTACACCTTC. This encodes CAISGLQGDGGYTF. The chain carries TRBV10-3 and TRBJ1-2; 7 bases line up with TRBD1. The CDR3 covers 14 residues. The germline gives CDR1 ENHRY, CDR2 SYGVKD. J was trimmed by 8 bases and V by 6 bases; bases with no gene match: 12.

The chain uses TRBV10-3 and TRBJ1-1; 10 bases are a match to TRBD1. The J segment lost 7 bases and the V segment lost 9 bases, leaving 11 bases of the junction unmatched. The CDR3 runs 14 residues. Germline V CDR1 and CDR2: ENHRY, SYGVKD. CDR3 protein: CAITPGTGAFEAFF. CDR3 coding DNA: TGTGCCATTACGCCGGGGACAGGGGCGTTTGAAGCTTTCTTT.

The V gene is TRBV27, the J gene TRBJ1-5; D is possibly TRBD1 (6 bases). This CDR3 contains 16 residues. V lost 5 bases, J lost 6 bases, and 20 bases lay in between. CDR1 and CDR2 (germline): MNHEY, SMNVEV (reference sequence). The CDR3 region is CASSPHTGHDSQPQHF. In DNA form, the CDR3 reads TGTGCCAGCAGTCCCCACACGGGACACGATTCTCAGCCCCAGCATTTT.

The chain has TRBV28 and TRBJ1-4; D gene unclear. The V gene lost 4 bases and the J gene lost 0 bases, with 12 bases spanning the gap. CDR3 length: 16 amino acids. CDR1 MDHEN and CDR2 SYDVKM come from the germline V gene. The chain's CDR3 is CASSSPAGTTNEKLFF. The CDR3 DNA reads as TGTGCCAGCAGTTCCCCTGCGGGGACAACTAATGAAAAACTGTTTTTT.

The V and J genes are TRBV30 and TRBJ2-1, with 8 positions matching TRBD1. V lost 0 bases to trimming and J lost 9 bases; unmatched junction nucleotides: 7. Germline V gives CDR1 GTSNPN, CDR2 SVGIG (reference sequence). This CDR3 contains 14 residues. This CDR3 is CAWSVWAGGSEQFF. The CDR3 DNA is TGTGCCTGGAGTGTTTGGGCAGGGGGCTCTGAGCAGTTCTTC.

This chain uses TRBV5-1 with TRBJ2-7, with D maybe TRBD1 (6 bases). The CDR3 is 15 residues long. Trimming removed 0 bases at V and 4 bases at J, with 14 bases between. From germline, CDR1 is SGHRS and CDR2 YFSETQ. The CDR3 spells CASSLAIGGQYEQYF. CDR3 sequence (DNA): TGCGCCAGCAGCTTGGCCATAGGTGGACAGTACGAGCAGTACTTC.

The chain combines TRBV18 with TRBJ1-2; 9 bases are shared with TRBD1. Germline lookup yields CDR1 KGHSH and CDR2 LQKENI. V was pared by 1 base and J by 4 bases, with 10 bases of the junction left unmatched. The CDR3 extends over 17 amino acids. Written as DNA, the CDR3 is TGTGCCAGCTCACCACTCGGACAGGGGACGGGTGGCTATGGCTACACCTTC. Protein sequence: CASSPLGQGTGGYGYTF.

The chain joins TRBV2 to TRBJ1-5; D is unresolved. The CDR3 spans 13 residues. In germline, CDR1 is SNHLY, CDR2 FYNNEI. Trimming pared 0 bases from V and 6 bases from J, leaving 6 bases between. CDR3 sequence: CASSEAGSQPQHF. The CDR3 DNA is TGTGCCAGCAGTGAAGCAGGGAGTCAGCCCCAGCATTTT.

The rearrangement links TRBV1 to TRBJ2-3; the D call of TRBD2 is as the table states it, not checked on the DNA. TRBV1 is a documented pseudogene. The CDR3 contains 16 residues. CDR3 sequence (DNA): TGCACCAGCAGCCAACCTCTAGCGGATAGCACAGATACGCAGTATTTT. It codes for CTSSQPLADSTDTQYF.

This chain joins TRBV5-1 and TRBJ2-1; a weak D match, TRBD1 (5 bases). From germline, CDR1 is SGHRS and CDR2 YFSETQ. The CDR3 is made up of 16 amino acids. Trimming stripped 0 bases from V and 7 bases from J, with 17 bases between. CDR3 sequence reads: CASSLVGASGWNEQFF. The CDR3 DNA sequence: TGCGCCAGCAGCTTGGTTGGGGCCAGTGGGTGGAATGAGCAGTTCTTC.

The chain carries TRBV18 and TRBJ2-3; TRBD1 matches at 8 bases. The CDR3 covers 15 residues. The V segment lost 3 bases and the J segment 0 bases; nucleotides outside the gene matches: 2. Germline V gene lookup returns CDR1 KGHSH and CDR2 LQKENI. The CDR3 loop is CASSPGQGSTDTQYF. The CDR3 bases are TGTGCCAGCTCACCTGGACAGGGTAGCACAGATACGCAGTATTTT.

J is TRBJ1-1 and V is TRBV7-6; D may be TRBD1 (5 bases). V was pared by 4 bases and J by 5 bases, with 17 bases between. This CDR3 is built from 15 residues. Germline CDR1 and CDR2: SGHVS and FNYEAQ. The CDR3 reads CASSSQGGLGTEAFF. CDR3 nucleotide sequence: TGTGCCAGCAGCTCGCAGGGTGGATTAGGGACTGAAGCTTTCTTT.

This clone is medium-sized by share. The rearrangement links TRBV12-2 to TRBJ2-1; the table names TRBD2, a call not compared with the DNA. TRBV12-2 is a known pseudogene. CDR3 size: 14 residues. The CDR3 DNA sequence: TGTGCAAGTCGCTTAGATCGACTCGACGGTGAGCAGTTCTTC. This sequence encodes CASRLDRLDGEQFF.